The rows below give T cell receptor beta chains drawn from one sample of a study of PD-1 blockade in classical Hodgkin lymphoma. Clones were read by immunoSEQ multiplex PCR, and TCRdb kept only the in-frame ones, dropping some. The sample yields approximately 21,000 clones, 87% seen once. The sequenced sample was CD8+ T cells from blood. All receptors derive from a human donor with classical Hodgkin lymphoma. CDR3s include the opening cysteine and the closing phenylalanine or tryptophan. The D gene is left open where the match is weak. Only part of the rows carry a size: once, few, many, or a class if the clone is expanded.

cdr3_length | j_call | clone_size | d_call | v_call | cdr3_aa | cdr3_nt
14 | TRBJ1-1 | - | - | TRBV25-1 | CASSDGRGGTEAFF | TGTGCCAGCAGTGATGGTAGGGGTGGCACTGAAGCTTTCTTT
15 | TRBJ2-2 | - | - | TRBV14 | CASSPVEGRGGELFF | TGTGCCAGCAGCCCCGTCGAGGGGCGAGGCGGGGAGCTGTTTTTT
16 | TRBJ2-2 | - | TRBD2 | TRBV28 | CASSPLAGVITGELFF | TGTGCCAGCAGTCCCCTAGCGGGAGTCATCACCGGGGAGCTGTTTTTT
16 | TRBJ2-2 | - | - | TRBV4-3 | CASSQDVPTNTGELFF | TGCGCCAGCAGCCAAGACGTACCAACGAACACCGGGGAGCTGTTTTTT
14 | TRBJ1-2 | - | - | TRBV7-9 | CATLRGLANYGYTF | TGTGCCACCCTCCGGGGCCTAGCTAACTATGGCTACACCTTC
15 | TRBJ2-2 | - | TRBD1 | TRBV28 | CASSFGTENTGELFF | TGTGCCAGCAGCTTCGGGACAGAGAACACCGGGGAGCTGTTTTTT
16 | TRBJ2-5 | once | - | TRBV15 | CATSRAPFGGQETQYF | TGTGCCACCAGCAGAGCCCCATTCGGAGGGCAAGAGACCCAGTACTTC
11 | TRBJ1-1 | - | - | TRBV6-1 | CASLLNTEAFF | TGTGCCAGCCTTCTGAACACTGAAGCTTTCTTT
15 | TRBJ2-7 | - | TRBD1 | TRBV4-3 | CASSQDRQGEDEQYF | TGCGCCAGCAGCCAAGATCGACAGGGGGAGGACGAGCAGTACTTC
17 | TRBJ2-7 | - | - | TRBV21-1 | CASSKSRRPGPNYEQYF | TGTGCCAGCAGCAAGTCCCGGAGACCGGGACCTAACTACGAGCAGTACTTC
17 | TRBJ2-3 | - | - | TRBV5-8 | CASSVRTSFFGTDTQYF | TGTGCCAGCAGCGTCCGCACTAGCTTTTTTGGCACAGATACGCAGTATTTT
15 | TRBJ2-1 | - | - | TRBV4-1 | CASSQDGRTYNEQFF | TGCGCCAGCAGCCAAGATGGCAGGACCTACAATGAGCAGTTCTTC
18 | TRBJ2-1 | - | TRBD2 | TRBV7-9 | CASSPRHGTSGSGAEQFF | TGTGCCAGCAGCCCAAGGCATGGGACTAGCGGGAGCGGTGCTGAGCAGTTCTTC
17 | TRBJ2-3 | - | TRBD2 | TRBV11-2 | CASSQGGSSGRGDTQYF | TGTGCCAGCAGCCAGGGGGGTTCTAGCGGGAGAGGAGATACGCAGTATTTT
14 | TRBJ2-2 | once | - | TRBV30 | CAWSPLNGGRELFF | TGTGCCTGGAGCCCACTCAACGGGGGCCGGGAGCTGTTTTTT
14 | TRBJ1-1 | - | TRBD1 | TRBV2 | CASLRQGLSTEAFF | TGTGCCAGCCTAAGACAGGGCTTAAGCACTGAAGCTTTCTTT
15 | TRBJ1-6 | - | - | TRBV18 | CASSPLRGSDSPLHF | TGTGCCAGCTCACCACTAAGGGGTAGTGATTCACCCCTCCACTTT
18 | TRBJ1-1 | once | TRBD1 | TRBV7-9 | CASSLPPGGGEVDTEAFF | TGTGCCAGCAGCTTACCCCCGGGAGGGGGCGAGGTTGACACTGAAGCTTTCTTT